The 23 T cell receptor beta chains presented below share a single source sample, sequenced in a study of T cells in Graves' hyperthyroidism and ophthalmopathy. The TCR beta CDR3 regions underwent amplification using RNA transcripts as the source. The TCR CDR3 first-round RT-PCR relied on the HTBI primer set. TCRdb analysed the multiplex PCR reads with MiXCR anew, one entry per CDR3 protein. The table lists hundreds of thousands of distinct CDR3 sequences, about 45% of them singletons. The specimen sequenced was peripheral blood or thyroid tissue (not recorded which). The origin of the receptors is a young woman with Graves' hyperthyroidism.

This chain links TRBV25-1 with TRBJ1-2; 8 nucleotides match TRBD1. Germline assignment: CDR1 MGHDK and CDR2 SYGVNS. Unmatched junction bases numbered 15, after V lost 6 bases and J lost 6 bases. This CDR3 has 16 residues. The CDR3 here is CASSQDLRQGAHGYTF. DNA for the CDR3: TGTGCCAGCAGCCAAGATCTCCGGCAGGGGGCACATGGCTACACCTTC.

This chain links TRBV29-1 with TRBJ1-3; TRBD1 matches 7 bases. V lost 4 bases, J lost 16 bases, and 4 bases stayed unmatched. The CDR3 length is 9 residues. Germline lookup yields CDR1 SQVTM and CDR2 ANQGSEA. The CDR3 loop reads CSVVGQAYF. The CDR3 DNA follows: TGCAGCGTTGTCGGACAGGCCTATTTT.

The chain combines TRBV7-2 with TRBJ2-5, with 11 bases fitting TRBD1. The V gene end was trimmed by 5 bases and the J gene end by 5 bases; junction bases not matched to a gene: 13. The CDR3 has 17 amino acids. Germline V lookup: CDR1 SGHTA, CDR2 FQGNSA. In DNA, the CDR3 is TGTGCCAGCAGCGCACCACCGGACAGGGGGCGCCTGGAGACCCAGTACTTC. As protein: CASSAPPDRGRLETQYF.

This clonotype was found many times. This chain connects TRBV10-2 to TRBJ1-1; no clear D gene. From germline, CDR1 is WSHSY and CDR2 SAAADI. Trimming removed 4 bases from V and 5 bases from J, with 11 bases in between. This CDR3 has 13 amino acids. The CDR3 nucleotides read TGCGCCAGCAGTGGCCTGAGTAGGACTGAAGCTTTCTTT. This sequence encodes CASSGLSRTEAFF.

The gene calls are TRBV6-5 and TRBJ2-7; D is unresolved. This CDR3 is built from 15 residues. CDR1 and CDR2 (germline): MNHEY, SVGAGI. V was trimmed by 8 bases and J by 2 bases, leaving 19 bases between them. As DNA, the CDR3 is TGTGCCAGCTCACCTTTCACACTTGGAACCTACGAGCAGTACTTC. This sequence encodes CASSPFTLGTYEQYF.

The V gene is TRBV20-1, the J gene TRBJ2-5; D remains unclear. Germline CDR1 DFQATT, CDR2 SNEGSKA (reference sequence). The CDR3 runs 14 residues. Trimming removed 5 bases from V and 1 base from J, with 14 bases in between. This CDR3 is CSALLGRIQETQYF. CDR3 sequence (DNA): TGCAGTGCTTTACTCGGACGGATCCAAGAGACCCAGTACTTC.

The chain employs TRBV7-2 and TRBJ2-7; 8 bases match TRBD2. The V gene end was trimmed by 5 bases and the J gene end by 2 bases; junction bases not matched to a gene: 8. Germline V gene lookup returns CDR1 SGHTA and CDR2 FQGNSA. The CDR3 runs to 15 residues. CDR3 residues: CASSKLAVGAYEQYF. The DNA for the CDR3 is TGTGCCAGCAGCAAACTAGCGGTGGGAGCCTACGAGCAGTACTTC.

This chain connects TRBV24-1 to TRBJ1-2; 11 nucleotides match TRBD1. The junction had 6 bases not matched to a gene; V was cut back by 3 bases and J by 1 base. The germline gives CDR1 KGHDR, CDR2 SFDVKD. This CDR3 is built from 17 residues. In DNA, the CDR3 is TGTGCCACCAGTGATGGACCGGGACAGGGGGTTAACTATGGCTACACCTTC. This translates into CATSDGPGQGVNYGYTF.

This clonotype was counted only a few times. The genes are TRBV6-5 and TRBJ1-2; 8 bases match TRBD1. The CDR3 contains 13 residues. Germline CDR1 and CDR2: MNHEY and SVGAGI. The junction had 8 bases not matched to a gene; V was cut back by 8 bases and J by 6 bases. CDR3 sequence (DNA): TGTGCCAGCCGTCGGAACAGGGGGGATGGCTACACCTTC. It specifies CASRRNRGDGYTF.

The chain uses TRBV10-2 and TRBJ2-7, with D possibly matching TRBD2 (5 bases). This CDR3 has 14 residues. Trimming pared 5 bases from V and 4 bases from J, leaving 15 bases between. The V gene's germline CDR1 is WSHSY and CDR2 SAAADI. CDR3 in amino acids: CASSSFPSSYEQYF. The DNA for the CDR3 is TGCGCCAGCAGTAGTTTCCCTAGCAGTTACGAGCAGTACTTC.

The V and J genes are TRBV2 and TRBJ2-6, with D perhaps being TRBD1 or TRBD2 (5 bases each). The CDR3 totals 13 residues. Germline loops: CDR1 SNHLY, CDR2 FYNNEI. The germline V and J ends were trimmed by 6 bases and 4 bases, with 7 bases remaining between them. Here the CDR3 reads CASRGEGANVLTF. The CDR3 DNA follows: TGTGCCAGCAGGGGGGAAGGGGCCAACGTCCTGACTTTC.

The V call is TRBV2, the J call TRBJ1-5; 10 bases match TRBD1. CDR1 SNHLY and CDR2 FYNNEI come from the germline V gene. This CDR3 has 16 residues. J was trimmed by 1 base and V by 7 bases; bases with no gene match: 7. CDR3 in amino acids: CASTGTGAVSNQPQHF. The CDR3 DNA follows: TGTGCCAGCACCGGGACAGGGGCAGTAAGCAATCAGCCCCAGCATTTT.

The chain carries TRBV20-1 and TRBJ2-5, with D perhaps matching TRBD2 (5 bases). The CDR3 is 13 residues long. From germline, CDR1 is DFQATT and CDR2 SNEGSKA (reference sequence). Deletions cut 3 bases from V and 4 bases from J, with 12 bases between. As DNA, the CDR3 is TGCAGTGCTAGGCCCTTGGGAGTAGAGACCCAGTACTTC. It translates to CSARPLGVETQYF.

This sequence joins TRBV10-1 and TRBJ2-7; 8 bases align to TRBD1. Unmatched junction bases numbered 4, after V lost 3 bases and J lost 6 bases. The CDR3 has 13 residues. Germline V CDR1 and CDR2: WNHNN, SYGVQD (reference sequence). The CDR3 loop is CASSERDRGEQYF. DNA for the CDR3: TGCGCCAGCAGTGAAAGAGACAGGGGCGAGCAGTACTTC.

The chain recombines TRBV24-1 with TRBJ2-5; D gene uncertain. The CDR3 sequence is 13 residues long. Germline V CDR1 and CDR2: KGHDR, SFDVKD. V was shortened by 8 bases and J by 4 bases, with 13 bases between the two germline ends. Here the CDR3 reads CATTSGQAETQYF. In nucleotides, the CDR3 is TGTGCCACCACCTCCGGTCAGGCAGAGACCCAGTACTTC.

This clonotype was counted only a few times. V gene TRBV4-1 combines with J gene TRBJ1-2; TRBD1 matches at 7 bases. The CDR3 sequence is 14 residues long. V was pared by 0 bases and J by 7 bases, with 5 bases of the junction left unmatched. The V gene's germline CDR1 is MGHRA and CDR2 YSYEKL. CDR3 DNA: TGCGCCAGCAGCCAAGACCTGGACAGGAGTGGCTACACCTTC. Its translation is CASSQDLDRSGYTF.

The table lists this clonotype with a few counts. The genes are TRBV4-2 and TRBJ2-7; D remains ambiguous. There are 15 residues in the CDR3. Germline V gene data show CDR1 as LGHNA and CDR2 as YNFKEQ. Between the trimmed V and J ends, which lost 0 bases and 2 bases, there was a span of 11 bases. CDR3 amino acids: CASSQDRGSAYEQYF. CDR3 sequence (DNA): TGTGCCAGCAGCCAAGACCGCGGCTCAGCCTACGAGCAGTACTTC.

This clonotype was observed a few times. The chain employs TRBV12-3 or TRBV12-4 and TRBJ1-2; 11 bases map to TRBD1. This CDR3 region has 14 residues. Trimming cost V 5 bases and J 7 bases; bases outside gene matches: 6. This CDR3 reads CASSVDRGPGGYTF. Written as DNA, the CDR3 is TGTGCCAGCAGTGTGGACAGGGGGCCGGGTGGCTACACCTTC.

J is TRBJ2-5 and V is TRBV24-1; no clear D gene. CDR3 length equals 15 residues. Germline V gene sequence: CDR1 KGHDR, CDR2 SFDVKD. V was trimmed by 3 bases and J by 1 base, leaving 11 bases between them. CDR3 nucleotide sequence: TGTGCCACCAGTGATCCGCTTGACCTCCAAGAGACCCAGTACTTC. This codes for CATSDPLDLQETQYF.

This clonotype was recorded a few times. Likely a read error: the CDR3 ends without its conserved phenylalanine or tryptophan. No DNA is shown, since the ends of the CDR3 on it are uncertain; the CDR3 is the one TCRdb lists. J is TRBJ2-7 and V is TRBV20-1; the table's D call, TRBD2, was not checked against the DNA. In germline, CDR1 is DFQATT, CDR2 SNEGSKA (reference sequence). Both ends counted, the CDR3 spans 12 residues. CDR3 amino acids: CSASPQGTSGRL.

The chain is built from TRBV7-8 and TRBJ2-5, with D maybe TRBD2 (6 bases). Germline CDR1 and CDR2: SGHVS and FQNEAQ. The V gene lost 4 bases and the J gene lost 5 bases, with 20 bases spanning the gap. The CDR3 extends over 16 amino acids. CDR3 DNA sequence: TGTGCCAGCAGCTCCCCAAGGGGCAGGGAGGAGGAGACCCAGTACTTC. Encoded protein: CASSSPRGREEETQYF.

J is TRBJ2-7 and V is TRBV15; 7 bases line up with TRBD2. TRBJ2-1 explains the end of the DNA better; the J call may be wrong. The CDR3 is 13 residues long. Germline CDR1 is LNHNV and CDR2 is YYDKDF (reference sequence). The CDR3 DNA is TGTGCCACCAGAGACGGCGGGAGAGTTGAGCAGTTCTTC. Its translation is CATRDGGRVEQFF.

This clonotype has only one observation. The chain has TRBV14 and TRBJ2-2; the match to TRBD1 covers 8 bases. Trimming cost V 5 bases and J 6 bases; bases outside gene matches: 5. Looked up from germline, CDR1 is SGHDN and CDR2 is FVKESK. This CDR3 is 14 amino acids long. The CDR3 spells CASSSGQESGELFF. CDR3 DNA: TGTGCCAGCAGCTCGGGACAGGAGTCCGGGGAGCTGTTTTTT.